These T cell receptor beta chains were read from a single sample in a study of blood T cell repertoires in COVID-19. The protocol was immunoSEQ multiplex PCR, while the TCRdb copy is restricted to in-frame clones and leaves out a portion. The data contain about 86,000 clones, roughly 84% of them seen just once; the ten biggest clones take up roughly a third. Sequencing was performed on peripheral blood. The receptors shown here come from a woman older than 75 with active or convalescent COVID-19. The CDR3 runs from the conserved cysteine through the conserved F or W. D genes are given only for firm matches. Not all rows give a size; the values are once, few, many and, for expanded clones, a class.

CDR3 protein: CASSAPDRGWFYTF; CDR3 DNA: TGTGCCAGCAGTGCGCCGGACAGGGGATGGTTCTACACCTTC; clone size: NA; V gene: TRBV28; D gene: TRBD1; J gene: TRBJ1-2
CDR3 protein: CASSLTSGGQETQYF; CDR3 DNA: TGTGCCAGCAGCTTGACTAGCGGGGGGCAAGAGACCCAGTACTTC; clone size: NA; V gene: TRBV7-2; D gene: TRBD2; J gene: TRBJ2-5
CDR3 protein: CASSLDRPVLYGYTF; CDR3 DNA: TGTGCCAGCAGCTTAGACAGGCCAGTCCTCTATGGCTACACCTTC; clone size: NA; V gene: TRBV7-8; D gene: NA; J gene: TRBJ1-2
CDR3 protein: CATWGETNTEAFF; CDR3 DNA: TGTGCCACGTGGGGGGAAACGAACACTGAAGCTTTCTTT; clone size: NA; V gene: TRBV28; D gene: NA; J gene: TRBJ1-1
CDR3 protein: CASSKGTLTRTQYF; CDR3 DNA: TGTGCCAGTAGTAAGGGGACATTAACGAGAACACAGTACTTC; clone size: NA; V gene: TRBV19; D gene: NA; J gene: TRBJ2-4
CDR3 protein: CASRGGWGQWETQYF; CDR3 DNA: TGTGCCAGCAGGGGTGGTTGGGGACAATGGGAGACCCAGTACTTC; clone size: NA; V gene: TRBV5-6; D gene: NA; J gene: TRBJ2-5
CDR3 protein: CASSDLQTVSGYTF; CDR3 DNA: TGTGCCAGCAGTGATCTACAGACCGTAAGTGGCTACACCTTC; clone size: NA; V gene: TRBV2; D gene: NA; J gene: TRBJ1-2
CDR3 protein: CASRRQGLDTEAFF; CDR3 DNA: TGCGCCAGCAGAAGACAGGGCCTGGACACTGAAGCTTTCTTT; clone size: NA; V gene: TRBV4-1; D gene: TRBD1; J gene: TRBJ1-1
CDR3 protein: CASSSQGTGHTEAFF; CDR3 DNA: TGTGCCAGCAGCTCTCAGGGGACAGGGCACACTGAAGCTTTCTTT; clone size: NA; V gene: TRBV7-3; D gene: TRBD1; J gene: TRBJ1-1
CDR3 protein: CASSLDRGPNQPQHF; CDR3 DNA: TGTGCCAGCAGTCTGGACAGGGGCCCCAATCAGCCCCAGCATTTT; clone size: few; V gene: TRBV7-2; D gene: TRBD1; J gene: TRBJ1-5
CDR3 protein: CASSVGTGGLQTQYF; CDR3 DNA: TGTGCCAGCAGCGTAGGGACAGGGGGCTTACAGACCCAGTACTTC; clone size: NA; V gene: TRBV9; D gene: TRBD1; J gene: TRBJ2-5
CDR3 protein: CASSPVGQGASGEQFF; CDR3 DNA: TGTGCCAGCTCACCAGTGGGACAGGGGGCGTCGGGAGAGCAGTTCTTC; clone size: NA; V gene: TRBV18; D gene: TRBD1; J gene: TRBJ2-1
CDR3 protein: CASGLGLSTGNTEAFF; CDR3 DNA: TGTGCTAGTGGTTTGGGCCTTTCTACTGGGAACACTGAAGCTTTCTTT; clone size: NA; V gene: TRBV12-5; D gene: NA; J gene: TRBJ1-1
CDR3 protein: CASSPAPRSSYEQYF; CDR3 DNA: TGCGCCAGCAGCCCGGCCCCTAGGAGCTCCTACGAGCAGTACTTC; clone size: NA; V gene: TRBV4-1; D gene: NA; J gene: TRBJ2-7
CDR3 protein: CASKREGHQPQHF; CDR3 DNA: TGTGCCAGCAAGAGGGAGGGCCATCAGCCCCAGCATTTT; clone size: NA; V gene: TRBV2; D gene: NA; J gene: TRBJ1-5
CDR3 protein: CASSTTGANTGELFF; CDR3 DNA: TGTGCCAGCAGCACGACAGGGGCGAACACCGGGGAGCTGTTTTTT; clone size: NA; V gene: TRBV6-5; D gene: TRBD1; J gene: TRBJ2-2
CDR3 protein: CASGRELNSPLHF; CDR3 DNA: TGTGCCAGCGGACGGGAGCTCAATTCACCCCTCCACTTT; clone size: NA; V gene: TRBV2; D gene: NA; J gene: TRBJ1-6
CDR3 protein: CASRGTGGANEKLFF; CDR3 DNA: TGTGCCAGCAGGGGGACAGGAGGGGCTAATGAAAAACTGTTTTTT; clone size: few; V gene: TRBV2; D gene: TRBD1; J gene: TRBJ1-4
CDR3 protein: CASSTRERRSTDTQYF; CDR3 DNA: TGCGCCAGCAGCACGAGGGAGCGGCGTAGCACAGATACGCAGTATTTT; clone size: NA; V gene: TRBV5-1; D gene: NA; J gene: TRBJ2-3
CDR3 protein: CASRGLAGYNEQFF; CDR3 DNA: TGTGCCAGCAGGGGACTAGCGGGTTACAATGAGCAGTTCTTC; clone size: NA; V gene: TRBV2; D gene: TRBD2; J gene: TRBJ2-1
CDR3 protein: CASSLRPGGETQYF; CDR3 DNA: TGTGCCAGCAGTTTACGTCCAGGAGGGGAGACCCAGTACTTC; clone size: NA; V gene: TRBV28; D gene: NA; J gene: TRBJ2-5
CDR3 protein: CASSTQGPGNTIYF; CDR3 DNA: TGCGCCAGCAGCACACAGGGGCCTGGAAACACCATATATTTT; clone size: NA; V gene: TRBV5-1; D gene: TRBD1; J gene: TRBJ1-3
CDR3 protein: CASSLSGTQETQYF; CDR3 DNA: TGTGCCAGCAGCTTATCCGGGACACAAGAGACCCAGTACTTC; clone size: NA; V gene: TRBV7-3; D gene: NA; J gene: TRBJ2-5
CDR3 protein: CASSSGFYGYTF; CDR3 DNA: TGTGCCAGCAGTTCAGGGTTCTATGGCTACACCTTC; clone size: NA; V gene: TRBV28; D gene: NA; J gene: TRBJ1-2
CDR3 protein: CASSPGGTDTQYF; CDR3 DNA: TGTGCCAGTAGTCCCGGGGGGACAGATACGCAGTATTTT; clone size: NA; V gene: TRBV19; D gene: TRBD2; J gene: TRBJ2-3
CDR3 protein: CASSLSLSTGELFF; CDR3 DNA: TGTGCCAGCAGCTTATCCCTGAGCACCGGGGAGCTGTTTTTT; clone size: once; V gene: TRBV7-3; D gene: NA; J gene: TRBJ2-2
CDR3 protein: CASSPGQGGSEKLFF; CDR3 DNA: TGTGCCAGTAGTCCAGGACAGGGGGGAAGTGAAAAACTGTTTTTT; clone size: NA; V gene: TRBV19; D gene: TRBD1; J gene: TRBJ1-4
CDR3 protein: CASSFAGVADTQYF; CDR3 DNA: TGTGCCAGCAGCTTTGCGGGAGTGGCAGATACGCAGTATTTT; clone size: once; V gene: TRBV7-2; D gene: TRBD2; J gene: TRBJ2-3
CDR3 protein: CSASRGLAEETQYF; CDR3 DNA: TGCAGTGCTAGTCGGGGACTAGCGGAAGAGACCCAGTACTTC; clone size: NA; V gene: TRBV20-1; D gene: TRBD2; J gene: TRBJ2-5
CDR3 protein: CASSFTGIQETQYF; CDR3 DNA: TGTGCCAGCAGCTTTACAGGGATACAAGAGACCCAGTACTTC; clone size: NA; V gene: TRBV11-2; D gene: NA; J gene: TRBJ2-5
CDR3 protein: CAIRRDSQVDIQYF; CDR3 DNA: TGTGCCATCAGACGGGACAGTCAAGTAGACATTCAGTACTTC; clone size: NA; V gene: TRBV10-3; D gene: TRBD1; J gene: TRBJ2-4